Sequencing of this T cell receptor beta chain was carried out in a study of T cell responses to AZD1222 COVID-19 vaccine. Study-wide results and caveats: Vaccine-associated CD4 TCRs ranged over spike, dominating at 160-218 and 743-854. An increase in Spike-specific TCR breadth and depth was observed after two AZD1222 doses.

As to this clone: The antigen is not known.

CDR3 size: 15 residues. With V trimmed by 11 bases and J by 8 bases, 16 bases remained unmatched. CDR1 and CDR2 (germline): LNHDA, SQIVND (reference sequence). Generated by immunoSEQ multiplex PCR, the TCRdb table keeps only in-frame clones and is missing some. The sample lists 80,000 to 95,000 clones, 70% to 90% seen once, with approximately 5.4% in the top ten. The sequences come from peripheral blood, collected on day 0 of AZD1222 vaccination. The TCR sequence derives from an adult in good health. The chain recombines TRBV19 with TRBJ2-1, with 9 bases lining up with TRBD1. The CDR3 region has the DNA TGTGCCTCTAGGGGGGGTTTCGGGACAGGGCATGAGCAGTTCTTC. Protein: CASRGGFGTGHEQFF.